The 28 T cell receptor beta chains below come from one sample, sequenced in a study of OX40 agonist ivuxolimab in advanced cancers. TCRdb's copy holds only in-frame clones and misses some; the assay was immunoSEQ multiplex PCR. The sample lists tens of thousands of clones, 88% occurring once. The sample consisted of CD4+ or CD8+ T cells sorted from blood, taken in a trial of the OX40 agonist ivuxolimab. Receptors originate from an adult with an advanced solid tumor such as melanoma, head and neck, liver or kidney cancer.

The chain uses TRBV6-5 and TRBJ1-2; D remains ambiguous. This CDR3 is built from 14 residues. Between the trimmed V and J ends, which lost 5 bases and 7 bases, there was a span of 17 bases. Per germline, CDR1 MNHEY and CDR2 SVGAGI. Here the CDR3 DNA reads TGTGCCAGCAGTAATACCGGGAGATCAGGTGGCTACACCTTC. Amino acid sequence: CASSNTGRSGGYTF.

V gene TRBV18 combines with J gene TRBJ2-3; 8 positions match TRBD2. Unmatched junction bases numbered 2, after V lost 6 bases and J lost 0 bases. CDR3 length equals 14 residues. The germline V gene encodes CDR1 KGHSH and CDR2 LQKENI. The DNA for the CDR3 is TGTGCCAGCTCCATAGCGGGAAGCACAGATACGCAGTATTTT. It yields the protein CASSIAGSTDTQYF.

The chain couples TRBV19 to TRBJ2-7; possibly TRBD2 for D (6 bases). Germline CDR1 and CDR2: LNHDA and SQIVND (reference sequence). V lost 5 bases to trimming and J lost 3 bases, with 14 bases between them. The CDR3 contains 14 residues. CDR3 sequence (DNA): TGTGCCAGTAGTGAGTTGACAGCGGGCTACGAGCAGTACTTC. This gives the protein CASSELTAGYEQYF.

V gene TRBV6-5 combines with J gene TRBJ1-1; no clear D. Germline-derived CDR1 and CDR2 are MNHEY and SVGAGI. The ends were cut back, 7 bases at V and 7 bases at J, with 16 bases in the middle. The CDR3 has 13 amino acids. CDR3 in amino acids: CASTIPGRREAFF. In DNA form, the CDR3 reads TGTGCCAGCACCATACCGGGTCGTCGTGAAGCTTTCTTT.

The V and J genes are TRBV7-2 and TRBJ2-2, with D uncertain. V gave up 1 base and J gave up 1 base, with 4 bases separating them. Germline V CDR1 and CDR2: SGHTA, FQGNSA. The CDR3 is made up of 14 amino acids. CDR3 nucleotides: TGTGCCAGCAGCTTAGTATGGAACACCGGGGAGCTGTTTTTT. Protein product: CASSLVWNTGELFF. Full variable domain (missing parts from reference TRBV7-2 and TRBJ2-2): GAGVSQSPSNKVTEKGKDVELRCDPISGHTALYWYRQSLGQGLEFLIYFQGNSAPDKSGLPSDRFSAERTGGSVSTLTIQRTQQEDSAVYLCASSLVWNTGELFFGEGSRLTVL.

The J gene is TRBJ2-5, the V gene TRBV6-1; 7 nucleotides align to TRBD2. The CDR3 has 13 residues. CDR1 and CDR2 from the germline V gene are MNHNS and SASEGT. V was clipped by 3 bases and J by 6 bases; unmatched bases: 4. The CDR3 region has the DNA TGTGCCAGCAGTGAGCGGGAGAGCCAGACCCAGTACTTC. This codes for CASSERESQTQYF.

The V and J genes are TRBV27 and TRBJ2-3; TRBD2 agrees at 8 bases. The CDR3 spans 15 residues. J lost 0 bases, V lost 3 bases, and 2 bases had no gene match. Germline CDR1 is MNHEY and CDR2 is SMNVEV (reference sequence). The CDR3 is CASSFGGVSTDTQYF. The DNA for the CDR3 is TGTGCCAGCAGTTTCGGGGGGGTGAGCACAGATACGCAGTATTTT.

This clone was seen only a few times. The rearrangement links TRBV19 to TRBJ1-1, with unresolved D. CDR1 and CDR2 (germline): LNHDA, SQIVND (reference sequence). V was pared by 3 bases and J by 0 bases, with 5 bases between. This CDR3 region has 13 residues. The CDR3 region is CASSMSMNTEAFF. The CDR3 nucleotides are TGTGCCAGTAGTATGTCAATGAACACTGAAGCTTTCTTT.

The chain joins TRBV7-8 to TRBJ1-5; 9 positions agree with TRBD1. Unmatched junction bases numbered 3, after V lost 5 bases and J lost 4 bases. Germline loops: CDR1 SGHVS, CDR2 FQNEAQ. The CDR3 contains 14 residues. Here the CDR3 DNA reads TGTGCCAGCAGCAGAGACAGGGGGAATCAGCCCCAGCATTTT. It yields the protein CASSRDRGNQPQHF. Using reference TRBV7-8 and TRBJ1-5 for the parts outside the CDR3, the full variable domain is GAGVSQSPRYKVAKRGQDVALRCDPISGHVSLFWYQQALGQGPEFLTYFQNEAQLDKSGLPSDRFFAERPEGSVSTLKIQRTQQEDSAVYLCASSRDRGNQPQHFGDGTRLSIL.

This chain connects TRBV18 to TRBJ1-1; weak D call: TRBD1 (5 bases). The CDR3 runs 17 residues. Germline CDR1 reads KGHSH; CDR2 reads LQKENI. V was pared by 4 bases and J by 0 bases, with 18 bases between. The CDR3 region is CASSLWGGNSMNTEAFF. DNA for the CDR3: TGTGCCAGCTCACTTTGGGGGGGGAATAGCATGAACACTGAAGCTTTCTTT.

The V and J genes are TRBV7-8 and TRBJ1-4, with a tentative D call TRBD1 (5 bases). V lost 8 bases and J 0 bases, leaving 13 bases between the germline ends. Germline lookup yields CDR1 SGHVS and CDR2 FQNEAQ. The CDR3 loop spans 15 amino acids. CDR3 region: CASRRDRATNEKLFF. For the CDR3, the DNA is TGTGCCAGCCGCCGGGACCGAGCAACTAATGAAAAACTGTTTTTT.

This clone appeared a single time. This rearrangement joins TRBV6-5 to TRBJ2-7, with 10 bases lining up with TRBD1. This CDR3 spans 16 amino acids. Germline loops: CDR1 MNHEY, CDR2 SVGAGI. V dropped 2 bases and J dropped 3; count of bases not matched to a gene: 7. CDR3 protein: CASSYERQGANYEQYF. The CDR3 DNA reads TGTGCCAGCAGTTACGAAAGACAGGGGGCTAACTACGAGCAGTACTTC.

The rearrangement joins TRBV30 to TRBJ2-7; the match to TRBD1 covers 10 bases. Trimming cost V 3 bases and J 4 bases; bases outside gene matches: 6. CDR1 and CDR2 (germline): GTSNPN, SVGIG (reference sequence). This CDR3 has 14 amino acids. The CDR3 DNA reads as TGTGCCTGGAGACTGACAGGGGGCAAGTACGAGCAGTACTTC. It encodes CAWRLTGGKYEQYF.

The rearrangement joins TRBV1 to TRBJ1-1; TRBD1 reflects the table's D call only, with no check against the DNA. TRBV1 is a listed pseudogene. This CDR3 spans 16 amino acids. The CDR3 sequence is CTSSKRQVLKDTEAFF. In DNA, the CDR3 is TGCACCAGCAGCAAAAGACAGGTCCTAAAGGACACTGAAGCTTTCTTT.

The CDR3 here is CASSLRQGAYEQYF. The DNA for the CDR3 is TGCGCCAGCAGCTTGAGACAGGGGGCCTACGAGCAGTACTTC. V is TRBV5-1 and J is TRBJ2-7; TRBD1 matches at 9 bases. The CDR3 runs 14 residues. Losses at the gene ends were 1 base for V and 2 bases for J; bases not matched to a gene: 1. The germline gives CDR1 SGHRS, CDR2 YFSETQ.

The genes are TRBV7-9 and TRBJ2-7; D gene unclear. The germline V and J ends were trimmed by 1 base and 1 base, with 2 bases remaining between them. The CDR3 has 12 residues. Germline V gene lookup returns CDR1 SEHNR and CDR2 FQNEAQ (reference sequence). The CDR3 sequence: CASSLGSYEQYF. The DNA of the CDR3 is TGTGCCAGCAGCTTAGGGTCCTACGAGCAGTACTTC.

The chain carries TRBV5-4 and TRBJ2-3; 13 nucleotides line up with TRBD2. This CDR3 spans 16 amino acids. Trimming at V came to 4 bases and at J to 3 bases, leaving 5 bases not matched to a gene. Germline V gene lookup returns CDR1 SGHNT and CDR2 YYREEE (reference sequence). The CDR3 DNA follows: TGTGCCAGCAGCCTACCACTAGCGGGAGGGACAGATACGCAGTATTTT. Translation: CASSLPLAGGTDTQYF.

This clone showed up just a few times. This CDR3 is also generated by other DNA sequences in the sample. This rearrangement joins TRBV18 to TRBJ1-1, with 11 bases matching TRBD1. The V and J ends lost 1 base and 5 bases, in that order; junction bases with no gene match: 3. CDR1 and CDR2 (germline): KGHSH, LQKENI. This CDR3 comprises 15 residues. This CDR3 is CASSPLDRGRTEAFF. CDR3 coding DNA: TGTGCCAGCTCACCACTGGACAGGGGGCGGACTGAAGCTTTCTTT. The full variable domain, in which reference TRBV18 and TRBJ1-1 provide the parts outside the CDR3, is NAGVMQNPRHLVRRRGQEARLRCSPMKGHSHVYWYRQLPEEGLKFMVYLQKENIIDESGMPKERFSAEFPKEGPSILRIQQVVRGDSAAYFCASSPLDRGRTEAFFGQGTRLTVV.

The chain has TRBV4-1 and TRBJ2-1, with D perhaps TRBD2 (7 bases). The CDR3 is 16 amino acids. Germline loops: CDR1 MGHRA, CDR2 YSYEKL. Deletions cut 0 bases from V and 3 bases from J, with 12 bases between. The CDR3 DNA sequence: TGCGCCAGCAGCCAAGATAGGGGGGAGGGCTACAATGAGCAGTTCTTC. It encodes CASSQDRGEGYNEQFF.

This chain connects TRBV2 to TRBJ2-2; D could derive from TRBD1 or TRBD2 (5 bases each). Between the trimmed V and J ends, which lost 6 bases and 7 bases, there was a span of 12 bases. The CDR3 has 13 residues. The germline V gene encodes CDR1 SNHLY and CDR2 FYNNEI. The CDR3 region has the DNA TGTGCCAGCAGACCGGGGCCCCTCGGGGAGCTGTTTTTT. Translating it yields CASRPGPLGELFF.

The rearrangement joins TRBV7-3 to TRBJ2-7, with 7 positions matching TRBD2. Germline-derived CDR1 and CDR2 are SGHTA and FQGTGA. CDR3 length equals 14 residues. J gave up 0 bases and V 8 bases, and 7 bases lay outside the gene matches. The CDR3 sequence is CASGPGGSSYEQYF. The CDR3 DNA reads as TGTGCCAGCGGACCGGGGGGTTCCTCCTACGAGCAGTACTTC.

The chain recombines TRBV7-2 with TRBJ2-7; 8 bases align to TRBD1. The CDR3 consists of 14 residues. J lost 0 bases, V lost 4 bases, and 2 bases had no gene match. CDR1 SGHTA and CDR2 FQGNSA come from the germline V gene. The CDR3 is CASSWDRSSYEQYF. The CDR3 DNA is TGTGCCAGCAGCTGGGACAGGAGCTCCTACGAGCAGTACTTC.

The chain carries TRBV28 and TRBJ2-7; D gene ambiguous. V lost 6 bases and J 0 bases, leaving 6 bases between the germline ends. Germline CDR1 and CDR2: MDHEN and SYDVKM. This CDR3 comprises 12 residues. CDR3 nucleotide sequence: TGTGCCAGCAGCCTTAGCTCCTACGAGCAGTACTTC. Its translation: CASSLSSYEQYF.

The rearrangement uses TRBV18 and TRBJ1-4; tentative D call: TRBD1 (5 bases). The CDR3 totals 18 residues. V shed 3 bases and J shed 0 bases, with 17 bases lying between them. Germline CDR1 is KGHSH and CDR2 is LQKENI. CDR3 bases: TGTGCCAGCTCACCCCGACAGCTGCTGACGGCAACTAATGAAAAACTGTTTTTT. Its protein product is CASSPRQLLTATNEKLFF.

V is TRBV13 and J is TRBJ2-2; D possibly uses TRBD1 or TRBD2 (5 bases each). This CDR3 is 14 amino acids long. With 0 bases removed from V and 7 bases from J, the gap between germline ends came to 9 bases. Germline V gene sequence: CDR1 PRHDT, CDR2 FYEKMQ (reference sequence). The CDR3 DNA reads TGTGCCAGCAGCTTAGGAGGGACGGGCGGGGAGCTGTTTTTT. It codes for CASSLGGTGGELFF.

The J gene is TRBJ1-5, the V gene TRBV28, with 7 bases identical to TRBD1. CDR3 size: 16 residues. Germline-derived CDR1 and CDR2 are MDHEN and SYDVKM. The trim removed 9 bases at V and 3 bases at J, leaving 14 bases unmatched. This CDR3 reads CASRGSGGGFNQPQHF. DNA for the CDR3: TGTGCCAGTCGTGGTAGCGGAGGGGGCTTCAATCAGCCCCAGCATTTT.

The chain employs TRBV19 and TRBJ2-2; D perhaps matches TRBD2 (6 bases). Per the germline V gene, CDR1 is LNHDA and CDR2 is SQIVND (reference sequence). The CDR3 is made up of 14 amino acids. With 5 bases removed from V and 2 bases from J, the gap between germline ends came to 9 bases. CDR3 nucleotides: TGTGCCAGTAGTGCGGGACCCAACACCGGGGAGCTGTTTTTT. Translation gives CASSAGPNTGELFF. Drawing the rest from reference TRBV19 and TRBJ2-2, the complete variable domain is DGGITQSPKYLFRKEGQNVTLSCEQNLNHDAMYWYRQDPGQGLRLIYYSQIVNDFQKGDIAEGYSVSREKKESFPLTVTSAQKNPTAFYLCASSAGPNTGELFFGEGSRLTVL.

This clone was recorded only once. CDR3 coding DNA: TGTGCCAGCAGCGTGGGGGCCCTAGCGGGTGTCTCCTACGAGCAGTACTTC. Translation gives CASSVGALAGVSYEQYF. This rearrangement joins TRBV9 to TRBJ2-7, with 8 bases matching TRBD2. CDR1 and CDR2 (germline): SGDLS, YYNGEE. This CDR3 is 17 amino acids long. The V segment lost 2 bases and the J segment 0 bases; nucleotides outside the gene matches: 10.